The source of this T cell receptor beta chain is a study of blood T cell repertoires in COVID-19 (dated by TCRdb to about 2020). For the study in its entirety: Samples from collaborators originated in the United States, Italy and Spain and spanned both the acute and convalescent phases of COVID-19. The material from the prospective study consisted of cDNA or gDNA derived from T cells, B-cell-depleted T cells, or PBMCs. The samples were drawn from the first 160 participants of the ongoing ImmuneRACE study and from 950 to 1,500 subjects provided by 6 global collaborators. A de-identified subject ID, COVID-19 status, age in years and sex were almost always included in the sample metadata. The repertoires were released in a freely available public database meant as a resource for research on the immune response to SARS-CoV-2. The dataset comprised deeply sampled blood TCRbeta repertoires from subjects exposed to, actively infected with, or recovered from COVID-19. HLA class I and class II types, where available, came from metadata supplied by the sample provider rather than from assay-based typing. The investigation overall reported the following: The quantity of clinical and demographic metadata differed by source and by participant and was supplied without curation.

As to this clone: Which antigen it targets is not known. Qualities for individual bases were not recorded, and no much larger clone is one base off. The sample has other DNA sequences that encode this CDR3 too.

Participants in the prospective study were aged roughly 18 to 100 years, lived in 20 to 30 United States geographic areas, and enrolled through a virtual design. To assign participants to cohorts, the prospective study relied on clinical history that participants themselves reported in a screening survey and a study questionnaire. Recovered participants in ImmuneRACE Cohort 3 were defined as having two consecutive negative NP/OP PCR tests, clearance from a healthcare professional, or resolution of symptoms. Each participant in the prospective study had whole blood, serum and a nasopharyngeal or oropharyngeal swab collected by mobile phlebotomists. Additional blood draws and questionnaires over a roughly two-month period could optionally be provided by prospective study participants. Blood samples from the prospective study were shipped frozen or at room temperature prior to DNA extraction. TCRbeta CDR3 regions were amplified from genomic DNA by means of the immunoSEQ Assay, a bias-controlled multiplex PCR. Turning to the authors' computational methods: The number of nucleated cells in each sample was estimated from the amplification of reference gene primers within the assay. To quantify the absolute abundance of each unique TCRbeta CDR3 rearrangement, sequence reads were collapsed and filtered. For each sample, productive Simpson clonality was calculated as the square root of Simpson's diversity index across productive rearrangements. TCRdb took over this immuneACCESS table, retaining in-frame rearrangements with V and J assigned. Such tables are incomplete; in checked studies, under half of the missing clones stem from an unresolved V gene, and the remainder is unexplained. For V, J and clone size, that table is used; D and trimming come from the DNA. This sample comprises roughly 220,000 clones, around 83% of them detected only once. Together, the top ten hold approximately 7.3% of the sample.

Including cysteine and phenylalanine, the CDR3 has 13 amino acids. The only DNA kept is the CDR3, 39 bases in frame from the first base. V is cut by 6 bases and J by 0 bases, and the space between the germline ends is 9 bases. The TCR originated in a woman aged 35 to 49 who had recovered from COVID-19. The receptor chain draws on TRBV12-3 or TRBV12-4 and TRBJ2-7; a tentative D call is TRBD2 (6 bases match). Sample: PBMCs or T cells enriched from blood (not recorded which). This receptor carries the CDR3 CASRLAASYEQYF. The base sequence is TGTGCCAGCAGACTAGCTGCCTCCTACGAGCAGTACTTC.